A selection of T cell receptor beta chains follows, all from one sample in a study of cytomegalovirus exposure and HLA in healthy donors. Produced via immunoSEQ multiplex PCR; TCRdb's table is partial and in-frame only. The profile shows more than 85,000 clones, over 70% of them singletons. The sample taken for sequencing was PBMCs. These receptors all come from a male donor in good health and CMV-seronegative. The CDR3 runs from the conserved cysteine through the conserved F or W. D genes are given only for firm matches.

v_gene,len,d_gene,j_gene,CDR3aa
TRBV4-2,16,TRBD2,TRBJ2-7,CASSQDIAGGPDEQYF
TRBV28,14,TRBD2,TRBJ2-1,CASSRTSGRNEQFF
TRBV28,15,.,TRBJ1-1,CASSKSTMPLGEAFF
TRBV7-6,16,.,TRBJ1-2,CASSLVGQPFGYGYTF
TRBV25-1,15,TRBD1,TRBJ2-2,CASSYRGLATGELFF
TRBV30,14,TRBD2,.,CAWSVAGGGYEQYF
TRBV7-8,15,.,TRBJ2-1,CASSPTSRPLNEQFF
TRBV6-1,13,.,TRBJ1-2,CASRTEDLGGYTF
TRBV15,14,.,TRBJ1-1,CATSREAEYGGAFF
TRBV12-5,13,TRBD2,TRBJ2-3,CASAPGGGDTQYF
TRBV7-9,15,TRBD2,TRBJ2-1,CASSTGLDPYNEQFF
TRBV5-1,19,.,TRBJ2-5,CASSLDETGTIRTQETQYF
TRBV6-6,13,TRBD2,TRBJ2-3,CASSQRETDTQYF
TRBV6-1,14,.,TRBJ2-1,CASTGTSSYNEQFF
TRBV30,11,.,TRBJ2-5,CAWSVLWEQYF
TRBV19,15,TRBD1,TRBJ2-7,CASSMTGDSNYEQYF